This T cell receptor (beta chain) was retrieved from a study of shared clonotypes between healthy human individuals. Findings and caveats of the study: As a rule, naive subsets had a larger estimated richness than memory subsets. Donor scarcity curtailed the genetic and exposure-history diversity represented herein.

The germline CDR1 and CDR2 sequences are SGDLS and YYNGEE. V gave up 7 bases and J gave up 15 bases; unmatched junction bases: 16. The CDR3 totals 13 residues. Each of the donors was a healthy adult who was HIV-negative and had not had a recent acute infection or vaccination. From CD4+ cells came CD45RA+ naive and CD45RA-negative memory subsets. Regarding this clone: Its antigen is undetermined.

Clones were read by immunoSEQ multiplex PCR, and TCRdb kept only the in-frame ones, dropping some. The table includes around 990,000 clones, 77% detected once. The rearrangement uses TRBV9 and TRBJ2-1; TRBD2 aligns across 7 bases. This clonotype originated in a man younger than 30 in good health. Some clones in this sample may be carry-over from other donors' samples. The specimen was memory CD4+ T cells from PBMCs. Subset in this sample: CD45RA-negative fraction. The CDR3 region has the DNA TGTGCCAGCTCACTTCGACGGCGGGAGTCGCTGTTCTTC. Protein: CASSLRRRESLFF.